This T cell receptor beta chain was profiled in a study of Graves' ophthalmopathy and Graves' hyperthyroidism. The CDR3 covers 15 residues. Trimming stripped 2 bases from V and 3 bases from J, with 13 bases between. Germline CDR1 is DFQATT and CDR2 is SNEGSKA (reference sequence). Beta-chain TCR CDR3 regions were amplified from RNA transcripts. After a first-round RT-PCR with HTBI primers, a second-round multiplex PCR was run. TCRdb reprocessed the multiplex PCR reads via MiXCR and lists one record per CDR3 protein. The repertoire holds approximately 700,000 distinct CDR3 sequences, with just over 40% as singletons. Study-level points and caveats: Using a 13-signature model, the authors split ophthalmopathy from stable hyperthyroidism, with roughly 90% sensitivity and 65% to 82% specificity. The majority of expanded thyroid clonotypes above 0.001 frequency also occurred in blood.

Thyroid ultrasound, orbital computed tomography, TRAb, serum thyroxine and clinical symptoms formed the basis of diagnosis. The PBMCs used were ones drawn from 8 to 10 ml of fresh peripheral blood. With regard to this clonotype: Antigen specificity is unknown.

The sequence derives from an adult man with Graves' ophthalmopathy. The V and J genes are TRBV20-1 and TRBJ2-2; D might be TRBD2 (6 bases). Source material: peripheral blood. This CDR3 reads CSARQGDFDTGELFF. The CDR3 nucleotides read TGCAGTGCTAGACAAGGGGACTTCGACACCGGGGAGCTGTTTTTT.